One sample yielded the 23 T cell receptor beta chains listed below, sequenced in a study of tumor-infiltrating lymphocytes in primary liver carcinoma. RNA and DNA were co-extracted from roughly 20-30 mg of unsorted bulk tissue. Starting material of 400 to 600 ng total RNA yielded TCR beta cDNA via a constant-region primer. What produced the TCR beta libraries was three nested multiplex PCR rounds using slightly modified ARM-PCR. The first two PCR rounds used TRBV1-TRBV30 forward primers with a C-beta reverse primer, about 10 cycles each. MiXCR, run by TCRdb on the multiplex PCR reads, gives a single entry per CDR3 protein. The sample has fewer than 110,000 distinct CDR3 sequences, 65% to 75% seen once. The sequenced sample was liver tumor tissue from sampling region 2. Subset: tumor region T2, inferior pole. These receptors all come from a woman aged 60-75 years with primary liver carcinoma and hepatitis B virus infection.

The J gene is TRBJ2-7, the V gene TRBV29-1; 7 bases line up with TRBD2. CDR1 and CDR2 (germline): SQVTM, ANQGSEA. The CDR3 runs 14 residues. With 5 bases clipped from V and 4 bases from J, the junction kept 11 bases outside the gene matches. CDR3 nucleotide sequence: TGCAGCGTTTTCGGGACTACGGAGGCGTACGAGCAGTACTTC. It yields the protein CSVFGTTEAYEQYF.

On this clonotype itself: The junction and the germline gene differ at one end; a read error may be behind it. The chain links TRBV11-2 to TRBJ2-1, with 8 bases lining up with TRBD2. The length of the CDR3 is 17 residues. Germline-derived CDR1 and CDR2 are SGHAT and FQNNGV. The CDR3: CASSLRLVSGGPNEQSF. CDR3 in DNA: TGTGCCAGCAGCTTACGTCTGGTATCGGGAGGGCCGAATGAGCAGTCCTTC.

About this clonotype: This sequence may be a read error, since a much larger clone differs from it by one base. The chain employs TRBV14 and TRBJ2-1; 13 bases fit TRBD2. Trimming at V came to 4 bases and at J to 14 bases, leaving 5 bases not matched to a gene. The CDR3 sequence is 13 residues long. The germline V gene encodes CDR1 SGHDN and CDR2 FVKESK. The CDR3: CASSRELAGGKFF. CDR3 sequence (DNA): TGTGCCAGCAGCCGCGAACTAGCGGGAGGGAAGTTCTTC.

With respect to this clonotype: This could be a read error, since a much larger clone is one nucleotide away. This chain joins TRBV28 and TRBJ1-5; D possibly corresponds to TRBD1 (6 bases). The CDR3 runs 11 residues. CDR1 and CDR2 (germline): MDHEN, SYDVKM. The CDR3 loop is CTSRGSQPQHF. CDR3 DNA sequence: TGTACCAGCAGGGGAAGTCAGCCCCAGCATTTT.

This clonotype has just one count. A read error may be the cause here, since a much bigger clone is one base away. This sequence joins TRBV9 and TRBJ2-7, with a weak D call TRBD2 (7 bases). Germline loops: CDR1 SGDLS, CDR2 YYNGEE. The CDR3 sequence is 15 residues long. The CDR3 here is CASSVGGGGAYEHYF. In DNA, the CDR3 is TGTGCCAGCAGCGTAGGAGGAGGGGGGGCCTACGAGCACTACTTC.

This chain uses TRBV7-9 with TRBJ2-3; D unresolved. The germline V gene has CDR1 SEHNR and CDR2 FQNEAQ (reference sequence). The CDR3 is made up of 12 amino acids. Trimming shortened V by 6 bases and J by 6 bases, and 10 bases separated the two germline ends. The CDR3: CASRGLGDTQYF. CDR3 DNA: TGTGCCAGCAGAGGCTTAGGGGATACGCAGTATTTT.

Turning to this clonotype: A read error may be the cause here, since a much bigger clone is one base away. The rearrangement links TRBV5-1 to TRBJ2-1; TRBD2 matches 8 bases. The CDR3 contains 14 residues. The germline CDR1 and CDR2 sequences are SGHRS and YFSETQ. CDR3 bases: TGCGCCAGCAGTTTCGGGGGGGGATACATTGAGCAGTTCTTC. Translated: CASSFGGGYIEQFF.

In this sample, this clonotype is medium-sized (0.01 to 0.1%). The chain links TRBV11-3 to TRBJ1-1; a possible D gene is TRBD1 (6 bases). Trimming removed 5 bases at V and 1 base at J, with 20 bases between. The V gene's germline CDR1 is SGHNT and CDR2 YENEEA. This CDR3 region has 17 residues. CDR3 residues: CASSPKPNRAKNTEAFF. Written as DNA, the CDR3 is TGTGCCAGCAGCCCAAAGCCGAACAGGGCTAAGAACACTGAAGCTTTCTTT.

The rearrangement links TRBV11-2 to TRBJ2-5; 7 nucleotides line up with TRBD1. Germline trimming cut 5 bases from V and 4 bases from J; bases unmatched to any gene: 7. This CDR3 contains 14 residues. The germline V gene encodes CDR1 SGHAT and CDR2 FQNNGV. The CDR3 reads CASSATGRRETQYF. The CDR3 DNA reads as TGTGCCAGCAGCGCGACAGGGCGGAGAGAGACCCAGTACTTC.

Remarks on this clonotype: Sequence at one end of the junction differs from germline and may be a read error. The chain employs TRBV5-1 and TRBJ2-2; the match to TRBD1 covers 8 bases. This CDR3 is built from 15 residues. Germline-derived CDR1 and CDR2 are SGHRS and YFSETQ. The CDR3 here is CVSSLGQGSAGELFF. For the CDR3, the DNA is TGCGTCAGCAGCTTAGGACAGGGAAGCGCCGGGGAGCTGTTTTTT.

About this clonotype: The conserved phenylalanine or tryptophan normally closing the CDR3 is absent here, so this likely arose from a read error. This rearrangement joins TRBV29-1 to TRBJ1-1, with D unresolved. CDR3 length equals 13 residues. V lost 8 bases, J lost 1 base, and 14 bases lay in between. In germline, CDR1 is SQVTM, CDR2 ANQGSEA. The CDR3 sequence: CSCGQSRNTEAFS. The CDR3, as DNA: TGCAGCTGCGGCCAGAGCCGGAACACTGAAGCTTTCTCT.

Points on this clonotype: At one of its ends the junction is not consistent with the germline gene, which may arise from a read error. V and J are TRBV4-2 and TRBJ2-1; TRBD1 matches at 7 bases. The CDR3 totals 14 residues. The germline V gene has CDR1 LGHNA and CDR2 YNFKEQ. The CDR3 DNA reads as TGCGCCAGCAGCCAAGATACAGGGGACAATGAGCAGTTCTTC. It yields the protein CASSQDTGDNEQFF.

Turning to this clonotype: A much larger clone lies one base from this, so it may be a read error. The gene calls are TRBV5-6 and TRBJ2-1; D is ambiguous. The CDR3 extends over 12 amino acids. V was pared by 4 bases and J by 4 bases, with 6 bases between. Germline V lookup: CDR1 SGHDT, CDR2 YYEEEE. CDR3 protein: CASSVSYNEQFF. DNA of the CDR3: TGTGCCAGCAGCGTTAGTTACAATGAGCAGTTCTTC. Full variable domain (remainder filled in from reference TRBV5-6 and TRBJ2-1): DAGVTQSPTHLIKTRGQQVTLRCSPKSGHDTVSWYQQALGQGPQFIFQYYEEEERQRGNFPDRFSGHQFPNYSSELNVNALLLGDSALYLCASSVSYNEQFFGPGTRLTVL.

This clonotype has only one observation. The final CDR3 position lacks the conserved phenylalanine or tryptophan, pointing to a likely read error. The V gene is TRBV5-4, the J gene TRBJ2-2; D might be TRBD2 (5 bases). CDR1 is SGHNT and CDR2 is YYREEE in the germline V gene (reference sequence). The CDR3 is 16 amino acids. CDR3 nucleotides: TGTGTCAGCAGCTTGAGCGGAAAGGCGGGCACCGGGGAGCTGTTTTGT. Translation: CVSSLSGKAGTGELFC.

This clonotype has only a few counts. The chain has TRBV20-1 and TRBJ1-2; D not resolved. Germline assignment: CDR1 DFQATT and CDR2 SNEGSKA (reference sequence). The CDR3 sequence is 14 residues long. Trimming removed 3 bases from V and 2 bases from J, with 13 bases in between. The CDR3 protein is CSASPQIRNYGYTF. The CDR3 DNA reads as TGCAGTGCTAGTCCTCAGATTCGCAACTATGGCTACACCTTC.

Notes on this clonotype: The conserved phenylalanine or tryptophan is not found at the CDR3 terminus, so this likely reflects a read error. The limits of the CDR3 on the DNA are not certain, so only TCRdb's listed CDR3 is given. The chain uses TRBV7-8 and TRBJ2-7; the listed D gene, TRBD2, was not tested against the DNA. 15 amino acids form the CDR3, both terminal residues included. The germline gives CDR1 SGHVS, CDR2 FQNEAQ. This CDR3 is CASSLELAGYNERYL.

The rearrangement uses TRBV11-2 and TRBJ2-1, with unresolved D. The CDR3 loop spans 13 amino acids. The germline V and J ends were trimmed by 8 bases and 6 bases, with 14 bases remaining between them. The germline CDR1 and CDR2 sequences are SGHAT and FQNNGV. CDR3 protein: CASLWARTNEQFF. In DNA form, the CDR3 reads TGTGCCAGCCTGTGGGCTAGGACCAATGAGCAGTTCTTC. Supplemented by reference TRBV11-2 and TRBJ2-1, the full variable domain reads EAGVAQSPRYKIIEKRQSVAFWCNPISGHATLYWYQQILGQGPKLLIQFQNNGVVDDSQLPKDRFSAERLKGVDSTLKIQPAKLEDSAVYLCASLWARTNEQFFGPGTRLTVL.

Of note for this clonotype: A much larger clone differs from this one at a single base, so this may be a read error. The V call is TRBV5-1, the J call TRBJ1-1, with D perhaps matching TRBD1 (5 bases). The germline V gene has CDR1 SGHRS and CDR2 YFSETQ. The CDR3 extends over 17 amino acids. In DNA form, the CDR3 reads TGCGCCAGCAGCTTGGGGGGACGGAAACCTATGAACACTGAAGCTCTCTTT. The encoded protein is CASSLGGRKPMNTEALF.

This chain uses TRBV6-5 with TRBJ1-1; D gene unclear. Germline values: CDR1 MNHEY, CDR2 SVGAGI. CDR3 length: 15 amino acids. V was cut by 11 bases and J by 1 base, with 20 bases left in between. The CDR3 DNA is TGTGCCCGCATTTACGCGTTGGCGGGGAACACTGAAGCTTTCTTT. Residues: CARIYALAGNTEAFF.

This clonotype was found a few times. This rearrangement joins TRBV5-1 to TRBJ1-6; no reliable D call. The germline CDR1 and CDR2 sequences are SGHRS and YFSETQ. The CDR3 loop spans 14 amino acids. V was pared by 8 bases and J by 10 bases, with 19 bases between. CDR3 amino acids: CASTNLGPSSPLHF. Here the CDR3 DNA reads TGCGCCAGTACCAACCTAGGGCCCTCGTCACCCCTCCACTTT.

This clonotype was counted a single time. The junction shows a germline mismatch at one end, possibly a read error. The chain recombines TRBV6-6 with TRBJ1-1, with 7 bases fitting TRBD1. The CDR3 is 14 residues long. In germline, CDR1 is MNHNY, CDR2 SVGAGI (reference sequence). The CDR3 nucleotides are TGTGCCAGCAGTATACGGACAGGAGACAATGAAGCTCTCTTT. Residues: CASSIRTGDNEALF.

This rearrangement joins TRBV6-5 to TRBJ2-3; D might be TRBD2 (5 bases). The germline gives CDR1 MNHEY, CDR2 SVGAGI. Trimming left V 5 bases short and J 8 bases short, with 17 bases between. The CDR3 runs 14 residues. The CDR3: CASSPSPREGTQYF. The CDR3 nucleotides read TGTGCCAGCAGTCCCAGCCCTCGTGAGGGTACGCAGTATTTT.

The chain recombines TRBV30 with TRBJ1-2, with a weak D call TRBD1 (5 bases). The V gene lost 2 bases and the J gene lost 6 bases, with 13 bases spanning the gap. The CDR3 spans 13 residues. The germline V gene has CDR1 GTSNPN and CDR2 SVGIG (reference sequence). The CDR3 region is CAWSRDRVDGYTF. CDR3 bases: TGTGCCTGGAGTAGGGACCGGGTCGATGGCTACACCTTC.